This T cell receptor (beta chain) was sequenced during a study of CD8 T cells in ankylosing spondylitis. Study observations and caveats: Disease-linked clones were CD8+ and relatively rare in peripheral blood. There were earlier reports of some motif variants in reactive arthritis synovial fluid and blood. Disease-linked clones were reportedly significantly enriched in matched ankylosing spondylitis synovial fluid. A TCR beta motif of several highly homologous variants seemed to mark ankylosing spondylitis blood.

Making use of molecular barcodes, quantitative 5'-RACE generated TCR beta libraries. Using its own MiXCR run on the 5' RACE reads, TCRdb lists one record per CDR3 protein. The table includes 700,000 to 1,000,000 distinct CDR3 sequences, roughly 10% detected once. The sample holds a few counts of this clonotype. Its antigen is unidentified. With 8 bases clipped from V and 1 base from J, the junction kept 10 bases outside the gene matches. This CDR3 has 15 amino acids. Germline V gives CDR1 MNHNS, CDR2 SASEGT. The sequence was obtained from a male donor with ankylosing spondylitis. The rearrangement links TRBV6-1 to TRBJ2-7; 8 nucleotides align to TRBD2. Sequencing input: blood, either unsorted or a sorted T cell fraction (not recorded which). CDR3 DNA: TGTGCCAGCCTTTTGGGGGCGGGAGGTTCCTACGAGCAGTACTTC. Translating it yields CASLLGAGGSYEQYF.